This TCR beta chain emerged from a study of blood T cell repertoires in COVID-19. Looking at the study overall: From the United States, Italy and Spain came samples of acute and convalescent COVID-19. The analysed material was cDNA or gDNA that came from T cells, B-cell-depleted T cells, or PBMCs.

As originally analysed: Reference gene primer amplification gave nucleated cell count estimates. Libraries were prepared by immunoSEQ multiplex PCR; TCRdb keeps only in-frame clonotypes and omits some of them. The DNA gave D and trimming, while V, J and clone size come from that table. The table includes about 100,000 clones, around nine tenths detected once. Sequencing was done on a sample of peripheral blood. This clonotype was obtained from a man between 60 and 75 years old with acute or convalescent COVID-19.

This CDR3 is CASRLSGSLNEQFF. The DNA for the CDR3 is TGCGCCAGCAGGCTTAGCGGGAGTCTAAATGAGCAGTTCTTC. This chain joins TRBV5-1 and TRBJ2-1; 9 bases line up with TRBD2. Germline assignment: CDR1 SGHRS and CDR2 YFSETQ. V gave up 5 bases and J gave up 7 bases; unmatched junction bases: 7. This CDR3 has 14 amino acids.